Presented here are 17 T cell receptor beta chains from one specimen sequenced in a study of cytomegalovirus exposure and HLA in healthy donors. The method was immunoSEQ multiplex PCR; TCRdb's version includes in-frame clones alone and lacks a portion of them. The sample lists 55,000 to 80,000 clones, approximately 95% occurring once. The sample comprised PBMCs. These receptor sequences come from a man in his late teens or twenties in good health and CMV-seronegative.

V and J are TRBV11-1 and TRBJ1-2; D unclear. This CDR3 region has 15 residues. The V end was cut by 1 base, the J end by 6 bases, with 15 bases between. Per the germline V gene, CDR1 is SGHAT and CDR2 is FQDESV (reference sequence). DNA for the CDR3: TGTGCCAGCAGCTTAGAGGGTCTGGGAGCGGATGGCTACACCTTC. Its translation is CASSLEGLGADGYTF.

This chain links TRBV5-6 with TRBJ1-2; 9 bases agree with TRBD1. Germline V gives CDR1 SGHDT, CDR2 YYEEEE. The CDR3 has 15 amino acids. With 4 bases clipped from V and 5 bases from J, the junction kept 9 bases outside the gene matches. The CDR3 region has the DNA TGTGCCAGCAGCCCAGGGACAGGGTCGGGATATGGCTACACCTTC. Translation gives CASSPGTGSGYGYTF.

The chain's CDR3 is CASSEGGTNFYEQYF. The CDR3 DNA follows: TGTGCCAGCAGTGAAGGAGGGACTAACTTCTACGAGCAGTACTTC. The chain combines TRBV6-1 with TRBJ2-7; 7 nucleotides match TRBD2. CDR3 size: 15 residues. The J segment lost 3 bases and the V segment lost 1 base, leaving 6 bases of the junction unmatched. From germline, CDR1 is MNHNS and CDR2 SASEGT.

This chain links TRBV4-1 with TRBJ2-1; 10 bases map to TRBD1. The CDR3 is 14 amino acids. With V trimmed by 5 bases and J by 4 bases, 2 bases remained unmatched. Germline V lookup: CDR1 MGHRA, CDR2 YSYEKL. This CDR3 reads CASSSGQGYNEQFF. The CDR3, as DNA: TGCGCCAGCAGCTCGGGACAGGGGTACAATGAGCAGTTCTTC.

A single count supports this clone. CDR3 amino acids: CASSSGLAGNEQYF. In nucleotides, the CDR3 is TGTGCCAGCAGCTCGGGACTAGCGGGGAACGAGCAGTACTTC. The V gene is TRBV7-2, the J gene TRBJ2-7; 13 bases agree with TRBD2. The CDR3 runs 14 residues. The V segment lost 4 bases and the J segment 5 bases; nucleotides outside the gene matches: 2. The germline CDR1 and CDR2 sequences are SGHTA and FQGNSA.

J is TRBJ1-1 and V is TRBV2; D is unresolved. CDR1 SNHLY and CDR2 FYNNEI come from the germline V gene. The CDR3 extends over 14 amino acids. The V gene lost 6 bases and the J gene lost 5 bases, with 16 bases spanning the gap. In DNA form, the CDR3 reads TGTGCCAGCAGCTCACTGGGAGCAGAGACTGAAGCTTTCTTT. It translates to CASSSLGAETEAFF.

The chain employs TRBV7-6 and TRBJ2-1; 11 bases match TRBD1. Per the germline V gene, CDR1 is SGHVS and CDR2 is FNYEAQ. V shed 3 bases, J shed 3 bases, and the junction held 1 base outside the gene matches. There are 15 residues in the CDR3. The CDR3 here is CASSFGTGGYNEQFF. The CDR3 bases are TGTGCCAGCAGCTTCGGGACAGGGGGCTACAATGAGCAGTTCTTC. Based on the CDR3 plus reference TRBV7-6 and TRBJ2-1, the full variable domain is GAGVSQSPRYKVTKRGQDVALRCDPISGHVSLYWYRQALGQGPEFLTYFNYEAQQDKSGLPNDRFSAERPEGSISTLTIQRTEQRDSAMYRCASSFGTGGYNEQFFGPGTRLTVL.

This clone was counted once. The chain couples TRBV2 to TRBJ2-5; possibly TRBD2 for D (7 bases). V gave up 5 bases and J gave up 11 bases, with 12 bases separating them. Germline loops: CDR1 SNHLY, CDR2 FYNNEI. This CDR3 is 11 amino acids long. DNA of the CDR3: TGTGCCAGCAGTCGAGGGGGGGTGCAGTACTTC. The encoded protein is CASSRGGVQYF.

The chain uses TRBV5-1 and TRBJ2-1; TRBD2 agrees at 10 bases. CDR1 and CDR2 from the germline V gene are SGHRS and YFSETQ. V dropped 7 bases and J dropped 4; count of bases not matched to a gene: 5. CDR3 length: 14 amino acids. CDR3 bases: TGCGCCAGCCAGCGGGGGGGCGGTTACAATGAGCAGTTCTTC. Translation: CASQRGGGYNEQFF.

This chain links TRBV4-2 with TRBJ2-5; 11 bases align to TRBD2. Germline V gene sequence: CDR1 LGHNA, CDR2 YNFKEQ. The CDR3 extends over 16 amino acids. V shed 3 bases and J 2 bases; nucleotides not matched to a gene: 5. In nucleotides, the CDR3 is TGTGCCAGCAGCCAGGGTAGCGGGGGGGAGCAAGAGACCCAGTACTTC. It encodes CASSQGSGGEQETQYF.

The genes are TRBV19 and TRBJ1-2, with a weak D call TRBD1 (6 bases). The CDR3 sequence is 13 residues long. The V end lost 3 bases, the J end lost 8 bases, and 13 bases lay between the germline ends. From germline, CDR1 is LNHDA and CDR2 SQIVND (reference sequence). The CDR3: CASSMYGQLGYTF. The CDR3 coding sequence is TGTGCCAGTAGTATGTACGGACAGCTCGGCTACACCTTC.

The chain employs TRBV30 and TRBJ2-5; D call uncertain. Trimming removed 2 bases at V and 5 bases at J, with 9 bases between. Germline values: CDR1 GTSNPN, CDR2 SVGIG (reference sequence). CDR3 size: 12 residues. CDR3 sequence: CAWSSNRETQYF. The CDR3, as DNA: TGTGCCTGGAGTAGTAACCGGGAGACCCAGTACTTC.

This clone was seen a handful of times. V is TRBV4-3 and J is TRBJ1-2; D unresolved. The CDR3 is 14 residues long. The germline V gene encodes CDR1 LGHNA and CDR2 YSLEER. Trimming took off 1 base at V and 7 bases at J, with 13 bases between the two ends. The CDR3 loop reads CASSQVLALGGYTF. DNA of the CDR3: TGCGCCAGCAGCCAAGTATTAGCCTTGGGTGGCTACACCTTC.

This sequence joins TRBV7-2 and TRBJ2-5, with D possibly TRBD1 on 5 matching bases. Germline V gene data show CDR1 as SGHTA and CDR2 as FQGNSA. The ends were cut back, 0 bases at V and 5 bases at J, with 19 bases in the middle. CDR3 size: 17 residues. CDR3 in DNA: TGTGCCAGCAGCTTAGCTGGGGTGTCAGGGATGCGGGAGACCCAGTACTTC. Its protein is CASSLAGVSGMRETQYF. The full variable domain, with the rest looked up from reference TRBV7-2 and TRBJ2-5, is GAGVSQSPSNKVTEKGKDVELRCDPISGHTALYWYRQSLGQGLEFLIYFQGNSAPDKSGLPSDRFSAERTGGSVSTLTIQRTQQEDSAVYLCASSLAGVSGMRETQYFGPGTRLLVL.

This clone has only a few counts. The chain is built from TRBV14 and TRBJ1-5; 8 bases align to TRBD1. The CDR3 has 13 residues. V was pared by 2 bases and J by 7 bases, with 1 base of the junction left unmatched. From germline, CDR1 is SGHDN and CDR2 FVKESK. DNA of the CDR3: TGTGCCAGCAGCCAACCAGGGGGCCAGCCCCAGCATTTT. This encodes CASSQPGGQPQHF.

The rearrangement joins TRBV27 to TRBJ2-1; perhaps TRBD1 as D (6 bases). Germline loops: CDR1 MNHEY, CDR2 SMNVEV (reference sequence). The CDR3 totals 16 residues. With 5 bases removed from V and 2 bases from J, the gap between germline ends came to 16 bases. CDR3 bases: TGTGCCAGCAGTCGACAGGAGCGAGCTCCCTACAATGAGCAGTTCTTC. Its protein product is CASSRQERAPYNEQFF.

The sample holds one count of this clone. The chain is built from TRBV30 and TRBJ1-4; D is unclear. Germline V gene sequence: CDR1 GTSNPN, CDR2 SVGIG (reference sequence). The CDR3 spans 14 residues. V lost 0 bases and J lost 6, with 11 bases in between. This chain's CDR3 is CAWSVRRLDEKLFF. The CDR3 DNA sequence: TGTGCCTGGAGTGTACGTAGATTGGATGAAAAACTGTTTTTT.